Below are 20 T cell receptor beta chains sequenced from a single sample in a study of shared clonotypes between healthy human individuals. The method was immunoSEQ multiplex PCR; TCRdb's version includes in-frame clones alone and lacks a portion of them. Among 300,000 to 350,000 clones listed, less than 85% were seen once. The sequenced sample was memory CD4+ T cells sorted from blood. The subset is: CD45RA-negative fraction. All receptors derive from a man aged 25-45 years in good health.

CDR3: CASSLFYGYTF. CDR3 coding DNA: TGTGCCAGCAGCCTGTTCTATGGCTACACCTTC. The chain combines TRBV28 with TRBJ1-2; no firm D call. Germline V gene sequence: CDR1 MDHEN, CDR2 SYDVKM. This CDR3 spans 11 amino acids. The V and J ends lost 6 bases and 4 bases respectively, with 6 bases between them.

CDR3 in amino acids: CASSQDRQGRGIQYF. CDR3 bases: TGTGCCAGCAGCCAAGATCGACAGGGTAGGGGAATTCAGTACTTC. This rearrangement joins TRBV4-2 to TRBJ2-4; TRBD1 matches 7 bases. V shed 0 bases and J 10 bases; nucleotides not matched to a gene: 9. The germline gives CDR1 LGHNA, CDR2 YNFKEQ. This CDR3 is 15 amino acids long.

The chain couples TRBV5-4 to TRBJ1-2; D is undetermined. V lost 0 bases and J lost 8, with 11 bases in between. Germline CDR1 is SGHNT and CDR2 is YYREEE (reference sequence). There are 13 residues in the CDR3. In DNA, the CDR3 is TGTGCCAGCAGCTTGGACGAGGTTTTAGGCTACACCTTC. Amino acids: CASSLDEVLGYTF.

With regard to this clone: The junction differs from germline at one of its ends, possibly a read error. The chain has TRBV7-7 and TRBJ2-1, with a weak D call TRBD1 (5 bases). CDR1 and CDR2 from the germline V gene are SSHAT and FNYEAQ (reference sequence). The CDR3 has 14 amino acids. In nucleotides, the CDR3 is TGTGCTAGCAGCTTAGAGACCCAGGGCCTTAAGCAGTTCTTC. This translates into CASSLETQGLKQFF.

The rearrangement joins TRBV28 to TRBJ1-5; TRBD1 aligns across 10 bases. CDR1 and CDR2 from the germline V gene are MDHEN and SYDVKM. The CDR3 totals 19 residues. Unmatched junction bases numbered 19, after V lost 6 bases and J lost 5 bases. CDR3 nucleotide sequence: TGTGCCAGCAGCTCCGCCGCGCAAGACAGGGGGCTACTGGATCAGCCCCAGCATTTT. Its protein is CASSSAAQDRGLLDQPQHF. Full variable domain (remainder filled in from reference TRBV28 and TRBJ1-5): DVKVTQSSRYLVKRTGEKVFLECVQDMDHENMFWYRQDPGLGLRLIYFSYDVKMKEKGDIPEGYSVSREKKERFSLILESASTNQTSMYLCASSSAAQDRGLLDQPQHFGDGTRLSIL.

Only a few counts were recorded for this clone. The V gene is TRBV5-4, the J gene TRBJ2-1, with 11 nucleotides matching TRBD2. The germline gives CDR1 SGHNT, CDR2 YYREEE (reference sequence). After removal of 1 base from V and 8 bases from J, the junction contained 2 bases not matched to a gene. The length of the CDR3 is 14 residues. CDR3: CASSLPSGRHEQFF. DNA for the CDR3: TGTGCCAGCAGCTTGCCTAGCGGGAGGCATGAGCAGTTCTTC.

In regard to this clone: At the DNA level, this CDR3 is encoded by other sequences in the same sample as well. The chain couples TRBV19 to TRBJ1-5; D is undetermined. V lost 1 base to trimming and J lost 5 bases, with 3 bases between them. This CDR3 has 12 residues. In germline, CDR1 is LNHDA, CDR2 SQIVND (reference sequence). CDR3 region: CASSIGYQPQHF. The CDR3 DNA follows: TGTGCCAGTAGTATAGGATATCAGCCCCAGCATTTT.

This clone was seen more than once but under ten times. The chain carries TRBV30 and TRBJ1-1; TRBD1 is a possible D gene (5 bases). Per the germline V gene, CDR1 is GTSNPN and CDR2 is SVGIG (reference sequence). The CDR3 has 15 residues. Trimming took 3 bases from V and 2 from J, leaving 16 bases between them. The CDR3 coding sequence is TGTGCCTGGAGACTTCGGGGACTGGGCAACACTGAAGCTTTCTTT. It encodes CAWRLRGLGNTEAFF.

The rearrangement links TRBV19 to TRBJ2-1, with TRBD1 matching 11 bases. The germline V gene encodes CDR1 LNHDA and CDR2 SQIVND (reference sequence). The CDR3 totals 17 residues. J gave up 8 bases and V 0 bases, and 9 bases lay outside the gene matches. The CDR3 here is CASSIDQVWDRGYEQFF. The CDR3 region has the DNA TGTGCCAGTAGTATAGATCAGGTTTGGGACAGGGGGTATGAGCAGTTCTTC.

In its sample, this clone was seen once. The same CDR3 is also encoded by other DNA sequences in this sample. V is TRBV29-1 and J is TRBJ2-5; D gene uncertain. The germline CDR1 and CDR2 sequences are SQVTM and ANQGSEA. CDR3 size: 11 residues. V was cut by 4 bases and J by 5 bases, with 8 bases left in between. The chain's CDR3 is CSVGVGETQYF. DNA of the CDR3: TGCAGCGTTGGTGTAGGGGAGACCCAGTACTTC.

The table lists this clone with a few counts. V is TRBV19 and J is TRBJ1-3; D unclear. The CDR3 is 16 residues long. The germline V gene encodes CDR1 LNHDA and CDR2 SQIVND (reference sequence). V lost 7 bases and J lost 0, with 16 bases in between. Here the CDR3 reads CASTLRASTSGNTIYF. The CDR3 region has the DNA TGTGCCAGTACACTGAGGGCATCGACCTCTGGAAACACCATATATTTT.

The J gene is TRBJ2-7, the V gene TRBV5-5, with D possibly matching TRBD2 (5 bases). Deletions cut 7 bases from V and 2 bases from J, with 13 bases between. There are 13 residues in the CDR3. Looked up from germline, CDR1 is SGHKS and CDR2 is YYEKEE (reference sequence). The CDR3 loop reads CASARTGTYEQYF. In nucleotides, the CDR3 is TGTGCCAGCGCCCGGACGGGGACCTACGAGCAGTACTTC. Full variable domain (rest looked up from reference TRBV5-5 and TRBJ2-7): DAGVTQSPTHLIKTRGQQVTLRCSPISGHKSVSWYQQVLGQGPQFIFQYYEKEERGRGNFPDRFSARQFPNYSSELNVNALLLGDSALYLCASARTGTYEQYFGPGTRLTVT.

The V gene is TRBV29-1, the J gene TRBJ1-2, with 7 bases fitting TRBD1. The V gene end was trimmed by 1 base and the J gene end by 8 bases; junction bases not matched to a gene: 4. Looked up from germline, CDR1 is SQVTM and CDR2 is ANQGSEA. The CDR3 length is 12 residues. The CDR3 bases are TGCAGCGTTGAAGGCCAGGGGGTCGGCTACACCTTC. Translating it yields CSVEGQGVGYTF.

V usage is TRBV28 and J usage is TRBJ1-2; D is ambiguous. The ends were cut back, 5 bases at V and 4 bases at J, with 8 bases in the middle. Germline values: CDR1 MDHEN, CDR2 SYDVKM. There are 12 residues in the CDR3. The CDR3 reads CASSLTTYGYTF. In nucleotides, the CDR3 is TGTGCCAGCAGTCTCACTACCTATGGCTACACCTTC.

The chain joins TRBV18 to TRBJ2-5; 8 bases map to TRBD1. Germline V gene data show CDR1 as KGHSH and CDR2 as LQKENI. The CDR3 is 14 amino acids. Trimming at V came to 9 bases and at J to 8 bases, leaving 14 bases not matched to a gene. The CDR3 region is CASTKMTGVRTQYF. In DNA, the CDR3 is TGTGCCAGTACAAAGATGACAGGGGTCCGAACCCAGTACTTC.

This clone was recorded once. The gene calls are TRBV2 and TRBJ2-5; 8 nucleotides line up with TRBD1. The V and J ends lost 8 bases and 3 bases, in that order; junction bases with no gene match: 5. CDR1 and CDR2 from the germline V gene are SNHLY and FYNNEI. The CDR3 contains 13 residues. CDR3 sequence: CASCSGQEETQYF. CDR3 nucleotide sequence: TGTGCCAGCTGTTCGGGACAGGAAGAGACCCAGTACTTC. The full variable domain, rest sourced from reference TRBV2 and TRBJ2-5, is EPEVTQTPSHQVTQMGQEVILRCVPISNHLYFYWYRQILGQKVEFLVSFYNNEISEKSEIFDDQFSVERPDGSNFTLKIRSTKLEDSAMYFCASCSGQEETQYFGPGTRLLVL.

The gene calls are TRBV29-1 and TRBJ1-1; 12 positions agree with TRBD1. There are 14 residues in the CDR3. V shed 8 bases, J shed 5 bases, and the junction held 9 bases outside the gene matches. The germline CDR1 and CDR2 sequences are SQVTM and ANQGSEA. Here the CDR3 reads CSTHRDRGQTEAFF. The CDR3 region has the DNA TGCAGCACACACCGGGACAGGGGGCAGACTGAAGCTTTCTTT.

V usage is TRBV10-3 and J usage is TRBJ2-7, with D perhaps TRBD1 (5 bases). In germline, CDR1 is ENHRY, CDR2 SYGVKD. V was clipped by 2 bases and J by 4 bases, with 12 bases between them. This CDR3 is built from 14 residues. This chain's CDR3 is CAISEGLTGYEQYF. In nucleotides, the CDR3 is TGTGCCATCAGTGAGGGCCTTACAGGTTACGAGCAGTACTTC.

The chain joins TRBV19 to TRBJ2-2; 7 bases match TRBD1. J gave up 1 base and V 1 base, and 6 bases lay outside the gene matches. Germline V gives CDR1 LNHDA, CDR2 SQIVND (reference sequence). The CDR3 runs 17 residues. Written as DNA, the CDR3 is TGTGCCAGTAGTATAGGCAGGGGGTCACGGAACACCGGGGAGCTGTTTTTT. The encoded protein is CASSIGRGSRNTGELFF.

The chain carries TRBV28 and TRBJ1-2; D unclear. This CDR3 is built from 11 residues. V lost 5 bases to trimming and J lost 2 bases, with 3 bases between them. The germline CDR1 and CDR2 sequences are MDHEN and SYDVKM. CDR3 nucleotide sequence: TGTGCCAGCAGTCACAACTATGGCTACACCTTC. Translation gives CASSHNYGYTF.